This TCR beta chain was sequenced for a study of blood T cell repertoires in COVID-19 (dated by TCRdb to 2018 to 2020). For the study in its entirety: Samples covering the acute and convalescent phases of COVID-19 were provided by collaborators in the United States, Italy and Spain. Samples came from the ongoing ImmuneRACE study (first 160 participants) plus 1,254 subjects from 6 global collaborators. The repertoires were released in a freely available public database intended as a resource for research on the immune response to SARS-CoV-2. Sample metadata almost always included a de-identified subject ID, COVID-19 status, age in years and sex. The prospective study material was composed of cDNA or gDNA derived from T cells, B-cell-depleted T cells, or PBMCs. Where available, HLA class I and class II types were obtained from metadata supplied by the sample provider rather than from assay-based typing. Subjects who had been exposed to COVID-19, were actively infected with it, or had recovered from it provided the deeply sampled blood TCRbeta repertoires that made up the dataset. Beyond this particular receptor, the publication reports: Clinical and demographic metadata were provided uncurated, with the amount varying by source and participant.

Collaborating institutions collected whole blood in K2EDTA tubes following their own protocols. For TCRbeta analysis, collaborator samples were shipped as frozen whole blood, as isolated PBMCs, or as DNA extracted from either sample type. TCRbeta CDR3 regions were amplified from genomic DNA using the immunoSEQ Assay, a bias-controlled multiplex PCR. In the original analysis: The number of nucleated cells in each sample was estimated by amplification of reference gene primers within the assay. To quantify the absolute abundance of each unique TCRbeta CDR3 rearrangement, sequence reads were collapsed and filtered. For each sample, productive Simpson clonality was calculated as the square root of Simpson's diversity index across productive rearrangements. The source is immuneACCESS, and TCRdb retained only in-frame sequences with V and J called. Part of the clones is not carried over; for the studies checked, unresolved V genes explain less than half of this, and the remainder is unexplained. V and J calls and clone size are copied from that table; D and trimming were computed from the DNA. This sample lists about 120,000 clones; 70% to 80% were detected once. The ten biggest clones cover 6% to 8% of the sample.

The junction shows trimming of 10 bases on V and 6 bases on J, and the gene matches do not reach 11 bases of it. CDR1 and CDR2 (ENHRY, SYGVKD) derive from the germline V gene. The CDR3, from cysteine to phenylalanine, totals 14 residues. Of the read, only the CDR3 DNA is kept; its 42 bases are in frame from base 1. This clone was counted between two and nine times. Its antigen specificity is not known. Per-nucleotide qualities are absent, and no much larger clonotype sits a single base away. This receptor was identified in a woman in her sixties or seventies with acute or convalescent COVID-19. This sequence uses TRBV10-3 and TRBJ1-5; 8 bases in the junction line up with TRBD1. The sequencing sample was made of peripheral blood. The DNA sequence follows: TGTGCCACCGGCCCCACAGGGGGAGGTCAGCCCCAGCATTTT. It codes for CATGPTGGGQPQHF.